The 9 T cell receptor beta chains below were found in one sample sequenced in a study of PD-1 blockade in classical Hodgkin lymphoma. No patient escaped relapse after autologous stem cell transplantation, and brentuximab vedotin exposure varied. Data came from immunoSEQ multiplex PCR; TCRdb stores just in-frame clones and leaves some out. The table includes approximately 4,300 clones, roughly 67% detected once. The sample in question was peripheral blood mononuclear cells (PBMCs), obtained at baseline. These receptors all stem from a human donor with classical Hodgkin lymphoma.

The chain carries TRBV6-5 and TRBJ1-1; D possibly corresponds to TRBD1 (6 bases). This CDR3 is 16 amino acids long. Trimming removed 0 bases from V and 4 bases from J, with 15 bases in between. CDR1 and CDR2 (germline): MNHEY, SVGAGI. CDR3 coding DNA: TGTGCCAGCAGTTACTCGAATAGAGGGGGGGTCACTGAAGCTTTCTTT. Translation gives CASSYSNRGGVTEAFF.

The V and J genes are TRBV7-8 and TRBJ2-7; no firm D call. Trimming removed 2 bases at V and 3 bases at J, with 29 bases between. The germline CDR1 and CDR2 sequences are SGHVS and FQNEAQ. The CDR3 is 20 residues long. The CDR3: CASSLRPAALIMQNNYEQYF. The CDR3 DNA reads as TGTGCCAGCAGCTTACGTCCGGCGGCGTTAATAATGCAGAACAACTACGAGCAGTACTTC.

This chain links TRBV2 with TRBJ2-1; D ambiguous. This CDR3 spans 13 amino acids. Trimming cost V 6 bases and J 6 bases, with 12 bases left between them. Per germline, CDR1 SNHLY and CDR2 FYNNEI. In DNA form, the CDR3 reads TGTGCCAGCAGCTTACGGTACCGCAATGAGCAGTTCTTC. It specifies CASSLRYRNEQFF. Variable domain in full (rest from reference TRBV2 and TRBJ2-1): EPEVTQTPSHQVTQMGQEVILRCVPISNHLYFYWYRQILGQKVEFLVSFYNNEISEKSEIFDDQFSVERPDGSNFTLKIRSTKLEDSAMYFCASSLRYRNEQFFGPGTRLTVL.

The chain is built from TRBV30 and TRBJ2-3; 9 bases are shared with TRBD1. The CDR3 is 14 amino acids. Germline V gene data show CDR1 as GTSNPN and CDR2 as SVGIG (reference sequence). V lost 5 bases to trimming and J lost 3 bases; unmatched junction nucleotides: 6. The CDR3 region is CAWAGQGSTDTQYF. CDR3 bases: TGTGCCTGGGCCGGACAGGGGTCTACAGATACGCAGTATTTT. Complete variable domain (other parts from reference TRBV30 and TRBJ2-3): SQTIHQWPATLVQPVGSPLSLECTVEGTSNPNLYWYRQAAGRGLQLLFYSVGIGQISSEVPQNLSASRPQDRQFILSSKKLLLSDSGFYLCAWAGQGSTDTQYFGPGTRLTVL.

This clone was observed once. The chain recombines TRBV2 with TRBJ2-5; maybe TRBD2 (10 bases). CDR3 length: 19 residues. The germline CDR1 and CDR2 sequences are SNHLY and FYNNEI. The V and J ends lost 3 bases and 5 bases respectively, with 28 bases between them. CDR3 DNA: TGTGCCAGCAGTGAGAGACAGGGGGTCAGCGGGAGGGCCCGGGAGACCCAGTACTTC. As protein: CASSERQGVSGRARETQYF.

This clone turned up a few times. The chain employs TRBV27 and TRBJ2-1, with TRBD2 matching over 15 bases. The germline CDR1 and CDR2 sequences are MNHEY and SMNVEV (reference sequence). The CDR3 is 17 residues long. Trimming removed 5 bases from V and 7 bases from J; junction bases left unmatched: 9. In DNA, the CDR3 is TGTGCCAGCAGTGGGGGGACTAGCGGGAGGAGAGGGAATGAGCAGTTCTTC. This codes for CASSGGTSGRRGNEQFF.

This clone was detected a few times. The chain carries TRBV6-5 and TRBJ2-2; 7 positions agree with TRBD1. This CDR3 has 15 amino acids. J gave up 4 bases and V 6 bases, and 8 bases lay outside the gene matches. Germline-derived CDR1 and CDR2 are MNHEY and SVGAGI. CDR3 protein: CASSNQGVVTGELFF. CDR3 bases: TGTGCCAGCAGCAACCAGGGGGTGGTCACCGGGGAGCTGTTTTTT.

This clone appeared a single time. The CDR3 DNA is TGTGCCAGCAGTGACTCGAGTCAGGCATCCATGGCAGCCCAGCATTTT. It is translated as CASSDSSQASMAAQHF. The rearrangement uses TRBV6-4 and TRBJ1-5; D not resolved. The CDR3 is made up of 16 amino acids. The V end lost 0 bases, the J end lost 11 bases, and 20 bases lay between the germline ends. In germline, CDR1 is MRHNA, CDR2 SNTAGT.

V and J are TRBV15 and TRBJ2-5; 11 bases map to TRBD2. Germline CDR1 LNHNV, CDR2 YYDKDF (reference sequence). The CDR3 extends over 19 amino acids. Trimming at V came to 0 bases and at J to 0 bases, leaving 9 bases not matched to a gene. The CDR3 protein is CATSRDLASGGLHQETQYF. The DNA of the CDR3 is TGTGCCACCAGCAGAGATCTCGCTAGCGGGGGGCTTCACCAAGAGACCCAGTACTTC.